The 22 T cell receptor beta chains below were found in one sample sequenced in a study of T cells after yellow fever vaccination. MiXCR, run by TCRdb on the 5' RACE reads, gives a single entry per CDR3 protein. The sample gives over 110,000 distinct CDR3 sequences, more than 6% of which show up once; under 0.95% is in the top ten. The specimen comprised CD4+ T cells sorted from PBMCs, sampled 5 days after the yellow fever booster vaccination. These TCRs come from a young man who received the YFV17D yellow fever vaccine.

This clonotype appeared many times. The chain joins TRBV20-1 to TRBJ2-7; either TRBD1 or TRBD2 may supply D (5 bases each). The V gene's germline CDR1 is DFQATT and CDR2 SNEGSKA (reference sequence). The CDR3 is 13 amino acids. V was cut by 4 bases and J by 0 bases, with 10 bases left in between. CDR3 sequence: CSATGTGSYEQYF. CDR3 sequence (DNA): TGCAGTGCTACCGGGACGGGCTCCTACGAGCAGTACTTC.

This clonotype was observed at least ten times. V is TRBV7-2 and J is TRBJ2-2; D is ambiguous. The CDR3 sequence is 13 residues long. Between the trimmed V and J ends, which lost 5 bases and 7 bases, there was a span of 11 bases. Germline V lookup: CDR1 SGHTA, CDR2 FQGNSA. The CDR3 nucleotides read TGTGCCAGCAGCCAACGGGCCGTCGGGGAGCTGTTTTTT. Protein: CASSQRAVGELFF. Based on the CDR3 plus reference TRBV7-2 and TRBJ2-2, the full variable domain is GAGVSQSPSNKVTEKGKDVELRCDPISGHTALYWYRQSLGQGLEFLIYFQGNSAPDKSGLPSDRFSAERTGGSVSTLTIQRTQQEDSAVYLCASSQRAVGELFFGEGSRLTVL.

This clonotype occurred a few times. The chain couples TRBV27 to TRBJ1-5; 7 nucleotides align to TRBD1. The CDR3 consists of 14 residues. The V gene's germline CDR1 is MNHEY and CDR2 SMNVEV (reference sequence). With V trimmed by 5 bases and J by 6 bases, 7 bases remained unmatched. The CDR3: CASSPRTGGQPQHF. Here the CDR3 DNA reads TGTGCCAGCAGTCCCCGGACAGGAGGTCAGCCCCAGCATTTT.

This clonotype was seen at least ten times. This chain connects TRBV10-3 to TRBJ1-5; TRBD1 agrees at 7 bases. Germline lookup yields CDR1 ENHRY and CDR2 SYGVKD. Trimming removed 0 bases from V and 4 bases from J; junction bases left unmatched: 6. The CDR3 contains 16 residues. The CDR3 protein is CAISESKGGQNQPQHF. As DNA, the CDR3 is TGTGCCATCAGTGAGTCGAAAGGGGGCCAAAATCAGCCCCAGCATTTT.

There are many counts of this clonotype. The V and J genes are TRBV7-8 and TRBJ2-5; D is unclear. Germline V CDR1 and CDR2: SGHVS, FQNEAQ. The CDR3 runs 11 residues. V lost 5 bases, J lost 9 bases, and 10 bases lay in between. As DNA, the CDR3 is TGTGCCAGCAGCCCGTTGGTAGCCCAGTACTTC. It codes for CASSPLVAQYF.

This clonotype was detected many times. The rearrangement uses TRBV6-5 and TRBJ2-2; D is unresolved. Trimming left V 4 bases short and J 3 bases short, with 12 bases between. Germline-derived CDR1 and CDR2 are MNHEY and SVGAGI. The CDR3 spans 15 residues. CDR3 in amino acids: CASSSTSVYTGELFF. The CDR3 coding sequence is TGTGCCAGCAGTTCTACAAGCGTTTACACCGGGGAGCTGTTTTTT.

This clonotype came up many times. In DNA, the CDR3 is TGTGCCAGCAGCCTAGAACCCGGGACAGGGGTCGAGCAGTACTTC. Translation gives CASSLEPGTGVEQYF. The J gene is TRBJ2-7, the V gene TRBV7-9; 10 nucleotides match TRBD1. J lost 6 bases, V lost 5 bases, and 10 bases had no gene match. The germline V gene has CDR1 SEHNR and CDR2 FQNEAQ (reference sequence). This CDR3 is built from 15 residues.

This clonotype was seen a handful of times. The chain carries TRBV30 and TRBJ2-2; TRBD1 might be the D (6 bases). From germline, CDR1 is GTSNPN and CDR2 SVGIG (reference sequence). The CDR3 has 13 residues. V gave up 5 bases and J gave up 4 bases, with 11 bases separating them. DNA of the CDR3: TGTGCCTGGCCTAAAGGGGGCACCGGGGAGCTGTTTTTT. Translation: CAWPKGGTGELFF. Combining the CDR3 with reference TRBV30 and TRBJ2-2 gives the whole variable domain SQTIHQWPATLVQPVGSPLSLECTVEGTSNPNLYWYRQAAGRGLQLLFYSVGIGQISSEVPQNLSASRPQDRQFILSSKKLLLSDSGFYLCAWPKGGTGELFFGEGSRLTVL.

The V gene is TRBV19, the J gene TRBJ2-3; D gene uncertain. This CDR3 region has 13 residues. The germline V gene encodes CDR1 LNHDA and CDR2 SQIVND (reference sequence). Trimming took off 7 bases at V and 4 bases at J, with 12 bases between the two ends. The CDR3 reads CASNRGRADTQYF. The CDR3 DNA is TGTGCCAGTAACCGCGGAAGGGCAGATACGCAGTATTTT.

This clonotype was seen ten or more times. The chain couples TRBV15 to TRBJ1-1; 7 nucleotides agree with TRBD1. The germline V gene encodes CDR1 LNHNV and CDR2 YYDKDF (reference sequence). The CDR3 is 15 residues long. The V gene end was trimmed by 2 bases and the J gene end by 1 base; junction bases not matched to a gene: 4. CDR3 coding DNA: TGTGCCACCAGCAGACCCCAGGGGGGGAACACTGAAGCTTTCTTT. Translated: CATSRPQGGNTEAFF.

This clonotype appeared many times. This chain links TRBV20-1 with TRBJ2-7; the match to TRBD1 covers 11 bases. This CDR3 has 13 residues. The V gene's germline CDR1 is DFQATT and CDR2 SNEGSKA (reference sequence). V shed 5 bases and J 4 bases; nucleotides not matched to a gene: 4. The CDR3 here is CSAPGQGDYEQYF. The CDR3 nucleotides read TGCAGTGCTCCGGGACAGGGGGATTACGAGCAGTACTTC.

The sample holds many counts of this clonotype. This sequence joins TRBV5-1 and TRBJ2-2; 10 nucleotides align to TRBD2. CDR1 is SGHRS and CDR2 is YFSETQ in the germline V gene. V gave up 1 base and J gave up 4 bases; unmatched junction bases: 7. This CDR3 has 17 residues. CDR3 sequence reads: CASSLLSGRTGTGELFF. The DNA of the CDR3 is TGCGCCAGCAGCTTGCTTAGCGGGAGGACAGGCACCGGGGAGCTGTTTTTT.

Comments on this clonotype: A much larger clone differs from this one at a single base, so this may be a read error. The V gene is TRBV28, the J gene TRBJ2-2; D may be TRBD1 (6 bases). This CDR3 comprises 15 residues. Germline V gene sequence: CDR1 MDHEN, CDR2 SYDVKM. CDR3 coding DNA: TGTGCCAGCAGTTCTCTGGGACACCCGACCGTGGAGCTGTTTTTT. This translates into CASSSLGHPTVELFF.

In this sample, this clonotype turned up a few times. This sequence joins TRBV15 and TRBJ2-4; 9 nucleotides line up with TRBD1. The CDR3 is 21 amino acids. Trimming at V came to 0 bases and at J to 1 base, leaving 16 bases not matched to a gene. Germline values: CDR1 LNHNV, CDR2 YYDKDF (reference sequence). CDR3 protein: CATSRDLAGQGFVKAKNIQYF. CDR3 DNA sequence: TGTGCCACCAGCAGAGATTTGGCGGGACAGGGTTTTGTAAAGGCCAAAAACATTCAGTACTTC.

This clonotype came up many times. This sequence joins TRBV5-1 and TRBJ2-3, with 9 bases identical to TRBD2. Unmatched junction bases numbered 8, after V lost 0 bases and J lost 0 bases. The CDR3 totals 18 residues. CDR1 and CDR2 from the germline V gene are SGHRS and YFSETQ. CDR3 residues: CASSLARAGGSSTDTQYF. The DNA for the CDR3 is TGCGCCAGCAGCTTGGCGCGAGCGGGAGGTTCTAGCACAGATACGCAGTATTTT.

A few counts support this clonotype. V usage is TRBV4-3 and J usage is TRBJ2-5; D perhaps matches TRBD1 (6 bases). CDR1 LGHNA and CDR2 YSLEER come from the germline V gene. Trimming took 0 bases from V and 4 from J, leaving 12 bases between them. The CDR3 runs to 15 residues. The CDR3 nucleotides are TGCGCCAGCAGCCAAGATTGGGGGCCCGGAGAGACCCAGTACTTC. It translates to CASSQDWGPGETQYF.

This clonotype was seen ten or more times. The chain joins TRBV5-1 to TRBJ1-6; 7 nucleotides agree with TRBD1. CDR1 is SGHRS, CDR2 YFSETQ, per germline. The CDR3 covers 14 residues. V trimming: 0 bases; J trimming: 10 bases; junction bases outside the gene matches: 4. CDR3 protein: CASSLDRGGSPLHF. The CDR3, as DNA: TGCGCCAGCAGCTTGGACAGGGGTGGGTCACCCCTCCACTTT. Variable domain in full (rest from reference TRBV5-1 and TRBJ1-6): KAGVTQTPRYLIKTRGQQVTLSCSPISGHRSVSWYQQTPGQGLQFLFEYFSETQRNKGNFPGRFSGRQFSNSRSEMNVSTLELGDSALYLCASSLDRGGSPLHFGNGTRLTVT.

This chain joins TRBV5-1 and TRBJ2-7; D unclear. Germline V gene lookup returns CDR1 SGHRS and CDR2 YFSETQ. The CDR3 loop spans 15 amino acids. V dropped 4 bases and J dropped 1 base, with 15 bases sitting between them. The chain's CDR3 is CASSVDPTISYEQYF. CDR3 coding DNA: TGCGCCAGCAGCGTCGACCCGACAATTTCCTACGAGCAGTACTTC.

There are many counts of this clonotype. The chain couples TRBV9 to TRBJ1-2, with 7 bases aligning to TRBD1. V was clipped by 2 bases and J by 4 bases; unmatched bases: 8. Germline loops: CDR1 SGDLS, CDR2 YYNGEE. The CDR3 loop spans 15 amino acids. The CDR3 sequence is CASSVGGTEGYGYTF. The CDR3 bases are TGTGCCAGCAGCGTTGGAGGGACAGAGGGCTATGGCTACACCTTC.

This clonotype was seen at least ten times. V usage is TRBV5-5 and J usage is TRBJ1-5, with D unresolved. The CDR3 loop spans 16 amino acids. CDR1 and CDR2 from the germline V gene are SGHKS and YYEKEE (reference sequence). The V end was cut by 1 base, the J end by 0 bases, with 11 bases between. Here the CDR3 DNA reads TGTGCCAGCAGCTTGAATGGGCCTTATAGCAATCAGCCCCAGCATTTT. It encodes CASSLNGPYSNQPQHF. The full variable domain, with the rest looked up from reference TRBV5-5 and TRBJ1-5, is DAGVTQSPTHLIKTRGQQVTLRCSPISGHKSVSWYQQVLGQGPQFIFQYYEKEERGRGNFPDRFSARQFPNYSSELNVNALLLGDSALYLCASSLNGPYSNQPQHFGDGTRLSIL.

This clonotype was seen repeatedly, ten times or more. The rearrangement links TRBV7-2 to TRBJ2-3; maybe TRBD2 (5 bases). The germline V gene encodes CDR1 SGHTA and CDR2 FQGNSA. There are 17 residues in the CDR3. V lost 2 bases, J lost 0 bases, and 15 bases lay in between. In DNA form, the CDR3 reads TGTGCCAGCAGCTTATTGTATTCTAGCTCCAGCACAGATACGCAGTATTTT. Residues: CASSLLYSSSSTDTQYF.

This clonotype was picked up many times. The chain is built from TRBV18 and TRBJ2-3; D perhaps matches TRBD2 (5 bases). The CDR3 is 12 residues long. Germline V gene lookup returns CDR1 KGHSH and CDR2 LQKENI. Trimming shortened V by 8 bases and J by 3 bases, and 9 bases separated the two germline ends. CDR3 nucleotides: TGTGCCAGCAGTCCGGGAACAGATACGCAGTATTTT. This encodes CASSPGTDTQYF.